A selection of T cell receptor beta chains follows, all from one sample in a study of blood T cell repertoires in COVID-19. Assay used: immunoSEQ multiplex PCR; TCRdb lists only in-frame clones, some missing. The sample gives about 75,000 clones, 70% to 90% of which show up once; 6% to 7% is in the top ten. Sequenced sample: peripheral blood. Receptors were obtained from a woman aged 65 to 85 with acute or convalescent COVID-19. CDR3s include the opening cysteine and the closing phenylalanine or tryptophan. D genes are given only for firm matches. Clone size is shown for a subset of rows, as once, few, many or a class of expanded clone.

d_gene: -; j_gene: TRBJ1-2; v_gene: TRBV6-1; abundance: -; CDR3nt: TGTGCCAGCAGTGAGGCGGGTAACTATGGCTACACCTTC; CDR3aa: CASSEAGNYGYTF
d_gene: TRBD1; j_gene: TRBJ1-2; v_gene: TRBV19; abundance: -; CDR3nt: TGTGCCAGTAATGACAGGGCCTATGGCTACACCTTC; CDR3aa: CASNDRAYGYTF
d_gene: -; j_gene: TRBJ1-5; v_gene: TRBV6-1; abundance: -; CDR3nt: TGTGCCAGCAGTGAAGGTCGAACACATAGCAATCAGCCCCAGCATTTT; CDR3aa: CASSEGRTHSNQPQHF
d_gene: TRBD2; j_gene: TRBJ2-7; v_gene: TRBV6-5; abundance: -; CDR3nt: TGTGCCAGCAAGCTAGCGGGGGCCTCCTACGAGCAGTACTTC; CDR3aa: CASKLAGASYEQYF
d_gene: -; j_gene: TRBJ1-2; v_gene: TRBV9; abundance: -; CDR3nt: TGTGCCAGCAACCGGGCGGGGTTTGGCTACACCTTC; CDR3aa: CASNRAGFGYTF
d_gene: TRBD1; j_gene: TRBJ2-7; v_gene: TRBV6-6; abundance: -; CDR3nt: TGTGCCAGCAGTATGACAGGGGGCGTGCAGTACTTC; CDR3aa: CASSMTGGVQYF
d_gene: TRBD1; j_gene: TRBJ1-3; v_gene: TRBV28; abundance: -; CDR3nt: TGTGCCAGCAGTTCTGGACAGGGAGATCGAAACACCATATATTTT; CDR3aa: CASSSGQGDRNTIYF
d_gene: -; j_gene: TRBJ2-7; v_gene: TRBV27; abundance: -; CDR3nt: TGTGCCAGCAGTTTAGGAGGGGACTCCTACTACGAGCAGTACTTC; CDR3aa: CASSLGGDSYYEQYF
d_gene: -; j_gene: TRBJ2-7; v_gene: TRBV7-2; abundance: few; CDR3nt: TGTGCCAGCAGCGGCCAGGGCCGCGAGCAGTACTTC; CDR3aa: CASSGQGREQYF
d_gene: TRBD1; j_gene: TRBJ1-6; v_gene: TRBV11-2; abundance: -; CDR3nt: TGTGCCAGCAGCTCGACCGCGACAGGGCTTTCACCCCTCCACTTT; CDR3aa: CASSSTATGLSPLHF
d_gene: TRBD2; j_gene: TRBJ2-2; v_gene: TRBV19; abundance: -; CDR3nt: TGTGCCAGTACTAGCGGGAGGACCGGGGAGCTGTTTTTT; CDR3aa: CASTSGRTGELFF
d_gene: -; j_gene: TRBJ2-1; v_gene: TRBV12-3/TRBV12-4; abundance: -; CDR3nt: TGTGCCAGCAGTTGGGGGACTGGCGAGCAGTTCTTC; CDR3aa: CASSWGTGEQFF
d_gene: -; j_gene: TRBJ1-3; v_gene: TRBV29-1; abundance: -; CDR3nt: TGCAGCGTCTTGGAGGGCTCTGGAAACACCATATATTTT; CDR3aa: CSVLEGSGNTIYF
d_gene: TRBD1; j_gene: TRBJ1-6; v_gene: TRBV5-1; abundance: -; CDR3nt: TGCGCCAGCAGCTTTTGGGACAGGGACCCCCTCCACTTT; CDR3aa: CASSFWDRDPLHF
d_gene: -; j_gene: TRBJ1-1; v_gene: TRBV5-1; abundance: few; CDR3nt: TGCGCCAGCCAAGTTGGGGACTCGAACACTGAAGCTTTCTTT; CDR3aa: CASQVGDSNTEAFF
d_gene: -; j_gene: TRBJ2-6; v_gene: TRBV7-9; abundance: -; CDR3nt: TGTGCCAGCAGCACGACAGGATCTGGGGCCAACGTCCTGACTTTC; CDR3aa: CASSTTGSGANVLTF
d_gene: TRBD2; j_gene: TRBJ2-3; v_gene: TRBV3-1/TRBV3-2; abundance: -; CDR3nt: TGTGCCAGCAGCCAAGGGACTAGCGCCACAGATACGCAGTATTTT; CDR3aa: CASSQGTSATDTQYF
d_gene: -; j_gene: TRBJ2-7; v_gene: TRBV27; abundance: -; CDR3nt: TGTGCCAGCAGTTTAAAGCCAGGGGCATTCTACGAGCAGTACTTC; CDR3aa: CASSLKPGAFYEQYF
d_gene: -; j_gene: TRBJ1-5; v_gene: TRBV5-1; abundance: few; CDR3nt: TGCGCCAGCAGCTTGGAAGCCCGGGATAGCAATCAGCCCCAGCATTTT; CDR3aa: CASSLEARDSNQPQHF
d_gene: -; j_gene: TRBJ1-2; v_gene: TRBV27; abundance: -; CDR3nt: TGTGCCAGCAGTTTATCGGGGCAGGGATACTATGGCTACACCTTC; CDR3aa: CASSLSGQGYYGYTF
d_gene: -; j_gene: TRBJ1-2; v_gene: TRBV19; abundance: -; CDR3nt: TGTGCCAGTTCTCCCGGGACAAACGGTTATGGCTACACCTTC; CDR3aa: CASSPGTNGYGYTF
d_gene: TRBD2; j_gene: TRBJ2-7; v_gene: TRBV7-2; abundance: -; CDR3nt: TGTGCCAGCAGCCGGGGACTAGCGGGAACCTACGAGCAGTACTTC; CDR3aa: CASSRGLAGTYEQYF
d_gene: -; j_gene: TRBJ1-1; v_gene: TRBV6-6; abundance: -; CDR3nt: TGTGCCAGCAGTAGTCTAGGGAACACTGAAGCTTTCTTT; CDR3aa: CASSSLGNTEAFF
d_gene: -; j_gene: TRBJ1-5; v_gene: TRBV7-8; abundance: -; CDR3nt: TGTGCCAGCAGCGTCGGGACATCCAATCAGCCCCAGCATTTT; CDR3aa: CASSVGTSNQPQHF
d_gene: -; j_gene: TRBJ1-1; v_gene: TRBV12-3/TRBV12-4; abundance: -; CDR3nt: TGTGCCAGCAGTATGGAGGACCCCACTGAAGCTTTCTTT; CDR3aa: CASSMEDPTEAFF
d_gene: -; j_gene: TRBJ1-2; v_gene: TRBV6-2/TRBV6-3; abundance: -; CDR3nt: TGTGCCAGCAGTTACCCCGGGAGGGGTAACTATGGCTACACCTTC; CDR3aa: CASSYPGRGNYGYTF
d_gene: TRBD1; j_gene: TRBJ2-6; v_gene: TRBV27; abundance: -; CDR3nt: TGTGCCAGCAGATCCGGGACAGCGAGCTCTGGGGCCAACGTCCTGACTTTC; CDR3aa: CASRSGTASSGANVLTF
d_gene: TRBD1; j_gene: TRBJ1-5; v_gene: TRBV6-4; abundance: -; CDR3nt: TGTGCCAGCAGTCCGGACAGGGGGCAGCCCCAGCATTTT; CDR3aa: CASSPDRGQPQHF
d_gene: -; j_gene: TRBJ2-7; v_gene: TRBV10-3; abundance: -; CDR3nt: TGTGCCATCAGTGAGTCCTTGGGGGCATTGTACGAGCAGTACTTC; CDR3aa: CAISESLGALYEQYF
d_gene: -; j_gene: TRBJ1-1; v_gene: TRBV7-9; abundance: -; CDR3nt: TGTGCCAGCAGCTCGAGAAACACTGAAGCTTTCTTT; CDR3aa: CASSSRNTEAFF
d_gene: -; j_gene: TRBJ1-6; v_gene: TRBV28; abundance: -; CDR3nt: TGTGCCAGCAGCTCGACATTAGAAGTCAATCCCCTCCACTTT; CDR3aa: CASSSTLEVNPLHF
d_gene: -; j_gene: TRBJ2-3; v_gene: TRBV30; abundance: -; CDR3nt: TGTGCCTGGAGTCCGAGCACAGATACGCAGTATTTT; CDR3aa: CAWSPSTDTQYF
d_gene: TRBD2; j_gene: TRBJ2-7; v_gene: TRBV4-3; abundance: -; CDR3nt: TGCGCCAGCAGCCAAGATCCTAGCGGGGCGTCCTACGAGCAGTACTTC; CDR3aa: CASSQDPSGASYEQYF
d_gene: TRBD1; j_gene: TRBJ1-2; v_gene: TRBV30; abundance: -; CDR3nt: TGTGCCTGGAGTGTACAGGGGGGCGCACAAGGCTACACCTTC; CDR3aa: CAWSVQGGAQGYTF
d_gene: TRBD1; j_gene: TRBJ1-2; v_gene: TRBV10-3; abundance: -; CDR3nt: TGTGCCATCAGTGTAGGGACAGGCCCACTGTATGGCTACACCTTC; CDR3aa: CAISVGTGPLYGYTF
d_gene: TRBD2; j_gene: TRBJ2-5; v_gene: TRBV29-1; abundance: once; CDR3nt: TGCAGCGTTGAAGGGACTAGCGGGAGGACATACCAAGAGACCCAGTACTTC; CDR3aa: CSVEGTSGRTYQETQYF
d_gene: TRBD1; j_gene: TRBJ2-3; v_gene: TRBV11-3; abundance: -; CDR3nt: TGTGCCAGCAGCCGAGGACAGGCCCCAGATACGCAGTATTTT; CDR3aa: CASSRGQAPDTQYF
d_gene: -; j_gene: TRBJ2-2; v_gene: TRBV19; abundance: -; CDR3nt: TGTGCCAGTAGTTTATACAGGTCCTTGAACACCGGGGAGCTGTTTTTT; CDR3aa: CASSLYRSLNTGELFF
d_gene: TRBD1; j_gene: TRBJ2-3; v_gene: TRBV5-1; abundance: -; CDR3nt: TGCGCCAGCAGCCCCGGACAGGGAAAGTCCCGCACAGATACGCAGTATTTT; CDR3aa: CASSPGQGKSRTDTQYF
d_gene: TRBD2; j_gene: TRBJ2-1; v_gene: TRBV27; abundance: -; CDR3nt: TGTGCCAGCAGTGGACTAGCGGTGTTTAATGAGCAGTTCTTC; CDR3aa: CASSGLAVFNEQFF
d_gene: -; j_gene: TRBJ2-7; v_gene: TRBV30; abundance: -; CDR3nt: TGTGCCTGGAGTGGGCCGGGTAGCCGCCGATCCTACGAGCAGTACTTC; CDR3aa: CAWSGPGSRRSYEQYF
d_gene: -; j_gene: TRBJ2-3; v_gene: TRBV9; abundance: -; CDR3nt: TGTGCCAGCAGCGTAGTGGCCGGAGACCCAGATACGCAGTATTTT; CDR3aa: CASSVVAGDPDTQYF
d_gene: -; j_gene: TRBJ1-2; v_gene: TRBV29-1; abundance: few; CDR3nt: TGCAGCGTTGAAGAGGGGAGGGTCTCTAACTATGGCTACACCTTC; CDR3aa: CSVEEGRVSNYGYTF
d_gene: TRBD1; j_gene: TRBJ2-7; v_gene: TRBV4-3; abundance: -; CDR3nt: TGCGCCAGCAGCCAAGACTGGACAGGGGAATCCTACGAGCAGTACTTC; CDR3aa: CASSQDWTGESYEQYF
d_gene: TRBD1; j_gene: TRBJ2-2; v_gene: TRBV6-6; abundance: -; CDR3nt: TGTGCCAGCAGTCTCCCGACAGGGCATGGCGGGGAGCTGTTTTTT; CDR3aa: CASSLPTGHGGELFF